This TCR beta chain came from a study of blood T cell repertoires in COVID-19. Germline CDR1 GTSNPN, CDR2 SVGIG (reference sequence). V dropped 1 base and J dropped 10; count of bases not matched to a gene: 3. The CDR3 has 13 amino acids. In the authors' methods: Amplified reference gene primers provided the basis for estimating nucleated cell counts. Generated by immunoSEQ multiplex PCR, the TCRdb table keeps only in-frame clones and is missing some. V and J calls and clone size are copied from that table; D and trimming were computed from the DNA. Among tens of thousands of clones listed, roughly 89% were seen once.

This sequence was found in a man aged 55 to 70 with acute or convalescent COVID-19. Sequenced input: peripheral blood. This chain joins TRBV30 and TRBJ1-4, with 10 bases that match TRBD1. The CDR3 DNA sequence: TGTGCCTGGAGTGGACAGGGGGCAGGAAAACTGTTTTTT. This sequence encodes CAWSGQGAGKLFF.